The present entry profiles one TCR beta chain with its context. Its antigen is not identified. The entry originates in a study of shared clonotypes between healthy human individuals. Study as a whole: For every donor, three CD4 naive, three CD4 memory, two CD8 naive and one CD8 memory plates were used. Study observations and caveats: Memory subsets had estimated richness that was generally smaller than that of naive subsets. Depth of sequencing was expected to influence donor clonotype sharing. The generation probabilities recorded for non-shared clonotypes fell below those of clonotypes shared by all four donors.

The V end lost 8 bases, the J end lost 5 bases, and 22 bases lay between the germline ends. The CDR3 contains 16 residues. Germline V gives CDR1 MDHEN, CDR2 SYDVKM. Sequencing used immunoSEQ multiplex PCR; TCRdb keeps in-frame clones, though not all of them. This sample carries roughly 1,600,000 clones, less than 99% of them seen once, and the ten largest clones take approximately 0.38%. V gene TRBV28 combines with J gene TRBJ2-1, with a possible D match to TRBD1 (6 bases). This TCR derives from a man in his thirties or forties in good health. The sequenced sample consisted of naive CD4+ T cells sorted from blood. Described subset: CD45RA+ positively selected. This CDR3 is CASEPPGHLLHNEQFF. In DNA, the CDR3 is TGTGCCAGCGAGCCCCCGGGACATCTGCTTCACAATGAGCAGTTCTTC.